This TCR beta chain was profiled in a study of blood T cell repertoires in COVID-19 (dated by TCRdb to 2018 to 2021). About the investigation overall: Samples from collaborators originated in the United States, Italy and Spain and spanned both the acute and convalescent phases of COVID-19. Nearly every sample came with metadata listing a de-identified subject ID, COVID-19 status, age in years and sex. The repertoires were released in a freely available public database meant as a resource for research on the immune response to SARS-CoV-2. HLA class I and class II types, where available, came from metadata supplied by the sample provider rather than from assay-based typing. The prospective study material was composed of cDNA or gDNA derived from T cells, B-cell-depleted T cells, or PBMCs. Subjects who had been exposed to COVID-19, were actively infected with it, or had recovered from it provided the deeply sampled blood TCRbeta repertoires that made up the dataset. Samples came from the ongoing ImmuneRACE study (first 160 participants) plus 1,254 subjects from 6 global collaborators. What the research found in general, with its limitations: Clinical and demographic metadata were provided uncurated, with the amount varying by source and participant.

The immunoSEQ Assay, a bias-controlled multiplex PCR, was used to amplify TCRbeta CDR3 regions from genomic DNA. On the authors' methods: Nucleated cell counts per sample were estimated from amplification of reference gene primers within the assay. To quantify the absolute abundance of each unique TCRbeta CDR3 rearrangement, sequence reads were collapsed and filtered. For each sample, productive Simpson clonality was calculated as the square root of Simpson's diversity index across productive rearrangements. TCRdb's version of the immuneACCESS table is confined to in-frame rearrangements and falls short of the full clone set. An unresolved V gene accounts for under half of the shortfall where checked; the remainder is of unknown origin. Clonal size and the V and J genes are those of that table, whereas D and trimming came from the DNA. Here the sample has about 260,000 clones; around nine tenths occur a single time. The top ten clonotypes cover about 2.1% of the sample.

For this clone: Which antigen it targets is not known. The input lacks base qualities; no much larger clone sits a single base away. This CDR3 is also generated by other DNA sequences in the sample.

Whole blood was collected in K2EDTA tubes by collaborating institutions according to the institutions' own protocols. For TCRbeta analysis, collaborators shipped samples as frozen whole blood, isolated PBMCs, or DNA extracted from either of those sample types. Including the terminal cysteine and phenylalanine, the CDR3 comprises 15 residues. Only the CDR3 DNA is retained, 45 bases long and in frame from the first base. Deletion took 0 bases off V and 5 bases off J, with a span of 9 bases between the germline ends. CDR1 and CDR2, looked up from the germline V gene, are SGDLS and YYNGEE. The origin of this receptor is a man in his thirties or forties with active or convalescent COVID-19. The receptor chain draws on TRBV9 and TRBJ1-6; TRBD1 could be the D gene, as 5 bases match. The source material was peripheral blood. The sequenced DNA is TGTGCCAGCAGCGTAGGTGGACAAGATAATTCACCCCTCCACTTT. It translates to CASSVGGQDNSPLHF.